This is a list of T cell receptor beta chains from one sample in a study of shared clonotypes between healthy human individuals. Only in-frame clones appear in the TCRdb table, and some are missing; sequencing was by immunoSEQ multiplex PCR. The data contain about 2.4 million clones, roughly 92% of them seen just once; the ten biggest clones take up roughly 0.14%. The sequenced material came from naive CD4+ T cells sorted from blood. The receptors here all came from a man aged 18 to 35 in good health. Both conserved end residues are part of each CDR3. A D gene is named only where the DNA matches it firmly. The size entry is marked missing in some rows and otherwise reads once, few, many or a size class.

clone size	V gene	J gene	D gene	CDR3 protein	CDR3 DNA
NA	TRBV11-2	TRBJ1-2	NA	CASRLSGVFGYGYTF	TGTGCCAGCCGCCTCTCCGGGGTTTTCGGCTATGGCTACACCTTC
NA	TRBV7-8	TRBJ2-1	NA	CASSLGSGAQFF	TGTGCCAGCAGCTTAGGATCCGGGGCGCAGTTCTTC
NA	TRBV6-5	TRBJ2-7	TRBD2	CASTSLAGVAEQYF	TGTGCCAGCACTTCACTAGCGGGAGTAGCCGAGCAGTACTTC
NA	TRBV5-8	TRBJ2-3	NA	CASSLTLISTDTQYF	TGTGCCAGCAGCTTGACACTCATTAGCACAGATACGCAGTATTTT
NA	TRBV6-1	TRBJ1-5	NA	CASSEESNQPQHF	TGTGCCAGCAGTGAAGAAAGCAATCAGCCCCAGCATTTT
NA	TRBV10-3	TRBJ2-2	NA	CAISVGSGNTGELFF	TGTGCCATCAGTGTCGGTAGCGGGAACACCGGGGAGCTGTTTTTT
NA	TRBV10-3	TRBJ2-1	NA	CAISLGGGLWEQFF	TGTGCCATCAGCCTAGGTGGAGGTCTTTGGGAGCAGTTCTTC
NA	TRBV5-6	TRBJ1-1	NA	CASSLGTMNTEAFF	TGTGCCAGCAGCTTGGGAACCATGAACACTGAAGCTTTCTTT
once	TRBV10-3	TRBJ1-4	NA	CAISDGGNEKLFF	TGTGCCATCAGTGATGGAGGGAATGAAAAACTGTTTTTT
NA	TRBV7-6	TRBJ2-2	NA	CASSLPLDTGELFF	TGTGCCAGCAGCTTACCTCTCGACACCGGGGAGCTGTTTTTT
NA	TRBV28	TRBJ2-3	NA	CASSLGAYGRGSTDTQYF	TGTGCCAGCAGTTTAGGGGCCTACGGTAGGGGGAGCACAGATACGCAGTATTTT
NA	TRBV7-8	TRBJ2-7	NA	CASSLRQGANYEQYF	TGTGCCAGCAGCTTAAGGCAGGGTGCCAACTACGAGCAGTACTTC
NA	TRBV11-3	TRBJ2-2	NA	CASSPNGGELFF	TGTGCCAGCAGCCCAAATGGCGGGGAGCTGTTTTTT
NA	TRBV5-1	TRBJ1-2	TRBD1	CASSAGQGNRYGYTF	TGCGCCAGCAGCGCCGGACAGGGTAATCGGTATGGCTACACCTTC
NA	TRBV30	TRBJ2-5	TRBD2	CAWSPREGTQYF	TGTGCCTGGAGTCCCAGGGAGGGGACCCAGTACTTC
NA	TRBV4-3	TRBJ1-6	TRBD1	CASSPEPMGQLNSPLHF	TGCGCCAGCAGCCCGGAACCGATGGGACAGCTTAATTCACCCCTCCACTTT
NA	TRBV12-2	TRBJ2-7	NA	CASRLAQDFVDPQYF	TGTGCAAGTCGCTTAGCCCAGGACTTCGTAGATCCGCAGTACTTC
NA	TRBV7-6	TRBJ2-2	NA	CASSRTTSGNTGELFF	TGTGCCAGCAGCCGGACAACCAGCGGGAACACCGGGGAGCTGTTTTTT
NA	TRBV5-1	TRBJ2-5	TRBD1	CASITGTGGRETQYF	TGCGCCAGCATCACCGGGACAGGGGGCCGGGAGACCCAGTACTTC
NA	TRBV7-2	TRBJ1-1	TRBD1	CASSTGQGASTEAFF	TGTGCCAGCAGCACGGGACAGGGGGCGAGCACTGAAGCTTTCTTT
NA	TRBV18	TRBJ2-1	NA	CASSPLMNEQFF	TGTGCCAGCTCACCACTTATGAATGAGCAGTTCTTC
NA	TRBV10-3	TRBJ2-3	TRBD2	CAISEWTSGRGDTQYF	TGTGCCATCAGTGAATGGACTAGCGGGAGAGGAGATACGCAGTATTTT
NA	TRBV4-3	TRBJ1-4	NA	CASSPSPATNEKLFF	TGCGCCAGCAGCCCTAGTCCCGCAACTAATGAAAAACTGTTTTTT
NA	TRBV6-1	TRBJ2-7	TRBD2	CASSDLALGRGSYEQYF	TGTGCCAGCAGTGACCTAGCCCTTGGGAGGGGCTCCTACGAGCAGTACTTC
NA	TRBV2	TRBJ1-6	TRBD1	CASSERGDSNSPLHF	TGTGCCAGCAGTGAAAGGGGGGACAGCAATTCACCCCTCCACTTT
NA	TRBV7-9	TRBJ2-1	TRBD2	CASRNASGRSNEQFF	TGTGCCAGCAGAAACGCTAGCGGGAGAAGCAATGAGCAGTTCTTC